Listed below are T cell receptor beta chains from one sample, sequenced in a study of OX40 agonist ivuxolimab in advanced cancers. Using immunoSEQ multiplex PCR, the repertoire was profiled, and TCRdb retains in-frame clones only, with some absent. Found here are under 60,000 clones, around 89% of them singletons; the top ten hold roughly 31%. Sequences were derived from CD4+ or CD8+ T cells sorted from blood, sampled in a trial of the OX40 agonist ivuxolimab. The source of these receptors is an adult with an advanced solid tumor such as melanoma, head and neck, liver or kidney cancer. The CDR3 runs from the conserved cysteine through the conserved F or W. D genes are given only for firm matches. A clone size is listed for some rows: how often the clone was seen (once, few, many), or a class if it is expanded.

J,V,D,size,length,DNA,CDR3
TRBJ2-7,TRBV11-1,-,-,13,TGTGCCAGCAGCTTAGAAATCGGGTACGAGCAGTACTTC,CASSLEIGYEQYF
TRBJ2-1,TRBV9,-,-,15,TGTGCCAGCAGCGTAGGCAGGGCATCCTACAATGAGCAGTTCTTC,CASSVGRASYNEQFF
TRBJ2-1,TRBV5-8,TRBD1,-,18,TGTGCCAGCAGCTTTAAGTTCAACAGGGGACACTTATACAATGAGCAGTTCTTC,CASSFKFNRGHLYNEQFF
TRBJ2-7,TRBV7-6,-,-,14,TGTGCCAGCAGCCCCGGCAGCACGGGATACGAGCAGTACTTC,CASSPGSTGYEQYF
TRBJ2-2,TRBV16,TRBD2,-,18,TGTGCCAGCAGCAATCGTATTAGTAGCGGGACGAACACCGGGGAGCTGTTTTTT,CASSNRISSGTNTGELFF
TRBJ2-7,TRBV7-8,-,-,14,TGTGCCAGCAGCTTATTCGACACCTCCTACGAGCAGTACTTC,CASSLFDTSYEQYF
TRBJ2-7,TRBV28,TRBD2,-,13,TGTGCCAGCAGTTTAGGACTAGTTTACGAGCAGTACTTC,CASSLGLVYEQYF
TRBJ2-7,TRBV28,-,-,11,TGTGCCAGCAAGGAGGGGGCGGAGCAGTACTTC,CASKEGAEQYF
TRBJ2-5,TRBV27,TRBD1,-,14,TGTGCCAGCAGTCCTGGGACAGGAGGGGAGACCCAGTACTTC,CASSPGTGGETQYF
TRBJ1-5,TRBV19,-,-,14,TGTGCCAGTAGTATCGGATGGGGGAATCAGCCCCAGCATTTT,CASSIGWGNQPQHF
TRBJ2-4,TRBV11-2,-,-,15,TGTGCCAGCAGCCCCCAGGGCGTAGCCAAAAACATTCAGTACTTC,CASSPQGVAKNIQYF
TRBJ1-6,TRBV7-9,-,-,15,TGTGCCAGCAGCTTACCAGTCAGGGGAATGGGACCCCTCCACTTT,CASSLPVRGMGPLHF
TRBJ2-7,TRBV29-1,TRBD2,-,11,TGCAGCGTTGTGGAGGGCGGGGGGTCGTACTTC,CSVVEGGGSYF
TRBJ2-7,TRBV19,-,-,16,TGTGCCAGTAGTACGGCCCCCCGGGGGCCCCTCTACGAGCAGTACTTC,CASSTAPRGPLYEQYF
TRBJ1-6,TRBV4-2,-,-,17,TGTGCCAGCAGCCAAGGTACTACAGGAAACTATAATTCACCCCTCCACTTT,CASSQGTTGNYNSPLHF
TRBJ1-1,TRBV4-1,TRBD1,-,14,TGCGCCAGCAGCCCTGGACAGGGAGAAGGTGAAGCTTTCTTT,CASSPGQGEGEAFF
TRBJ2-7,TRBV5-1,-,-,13,TGCGCCAGCAGCTTGAAGGGGGGGTACGAGCAGTACTTC,CASSLKGGYEQYF
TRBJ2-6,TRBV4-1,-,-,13,TGCGCCAGCAGCCCAACAGTGTCTCGCGTCCTGACTTTC,CASSPTVSRVLTF
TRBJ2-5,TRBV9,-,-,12,TGTGCCAGCAGCGGACTGAAAGAGACCCAGTACTTC,CASSGLKETQYF
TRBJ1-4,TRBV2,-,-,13,TGTGCCGGACAAAGTCGGTTTCGCGAAAAACTGTTTTTT,CAGQSRFREKLFF
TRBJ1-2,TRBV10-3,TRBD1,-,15,TGTGCCATACACGGGACAGGGGGCGAGGGCTATGGCTACACCTTC,CAIHGTGGEGYGYTF
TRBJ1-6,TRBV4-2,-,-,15,TGTGCCAGCAGCTCAACCGACGGGGCCAGGACACCCCTCCACTTT,CASSSTDGARTPLHF
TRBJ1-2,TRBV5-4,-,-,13,TGTGCCAGCAGCTTGGGTCCTAACTATGGCTACACCTTC,CASSLGPNYGYTF
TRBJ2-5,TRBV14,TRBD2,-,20,TGTGCCAGCAGCCAAGTAGGGCTAGCGGGGATCCAAGAATTCCAAGAGACCCAGTACTTC,CASSQVGLAGIQEFQETQYF
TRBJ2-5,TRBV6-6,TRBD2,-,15,TGTGCCAGCACCTTTAGCGGGGAAGTCCAAGAGACCCAGTACTTC,CASTFSGEVQETQYF
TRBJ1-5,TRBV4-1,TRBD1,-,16,TGCGCCAGCAGCCAGAGGGGACAGGACATTAATCAGCCCCAGCATTTT,CASSQRGQDINQPQHF
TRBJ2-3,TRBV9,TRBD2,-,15,TGTGCCAGCAGCGTAACTAGCGGAACCGGAGATACGCAGTATTTT,CASSVTSGTGDTQYF
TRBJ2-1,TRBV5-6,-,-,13,TGTGCCAGCAGTTATGGAGGCCCGCCTGAGCAGTTCTTC,CASSYGGPPEQFF
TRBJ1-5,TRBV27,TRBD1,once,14,TGTGCCAGCAGTCAACAGGGGTTAAATCAGCCCCAGCATTTT,CASSQQGLNQPQHF
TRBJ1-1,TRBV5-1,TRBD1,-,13,TGCGCCAGCAGCTTGGGCAGGGGGGCTGAAGCTTTCTTT,CASSLGRGAEAFF
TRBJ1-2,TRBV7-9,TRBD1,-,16,TGTGCCAGCAGCTTAGACCAGGGACAGGGTGACTATGGCTACACCTTC,CASSLDQGQGDYGYTF
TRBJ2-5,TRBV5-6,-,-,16,TGTGCCAGCAGCTTGGGTACAGGGTTATTATTCGAGACCCAGTACTTC,CASSLGTGLLFETQYF
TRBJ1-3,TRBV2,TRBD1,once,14,TGTGCCAGCGACGGACAGGGGGCAAGAAACACCATATATTTT,CASDGQGARNTIYF
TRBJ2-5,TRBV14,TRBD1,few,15,TGTGCCAGCAGCCACTCGACAGGGCCGCGGGTGACCCAGTACTTC,CASSHSTGPRVTQYF
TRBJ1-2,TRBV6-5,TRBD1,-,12,TGTGCCAGCAGGACAGGGGGCCATGGCTACACCTTC,CASRTGGHGYTF
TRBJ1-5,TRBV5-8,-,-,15,TGTGCCAGCCAAACAGGGCAGGGTTTAACTCAGCCCCAGCATTTT,CASQTGQGLTQPQHF
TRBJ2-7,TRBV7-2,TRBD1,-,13,TGTGCCAGCAGCTCGATAACAGGGGGCCTCGGGTACTTC,CASSSITGGLGYF
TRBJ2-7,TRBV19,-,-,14,TGTGCCAGTAGTAAAAGCAGGTTTGACTACGAGCAGTACTTC,CASSKSRFDYEQYF
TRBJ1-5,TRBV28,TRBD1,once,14,TGTGCCAGCAGTGGGGACAGTAGCAATCAGCCCCAGCATTTT,CASSGDSSNQPQHF
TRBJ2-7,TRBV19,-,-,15,TGTGCCAGTAGTGACAACCCTCCGGGACATCGGGAGCAGTACTTC,CASSDNPPGHREQYF
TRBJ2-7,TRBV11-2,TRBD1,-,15,TGTGCCAGCAGCTTTGGGACAGAGGTAGTCGACGAGCAGTACTTC,CASSFGTEVVDEQYF
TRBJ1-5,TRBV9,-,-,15,TGTGCCAGCAGCCCCGGGGGGGCAAGTAATCAGCCCCAGCATTTT,CASSPGGASNQPQHF
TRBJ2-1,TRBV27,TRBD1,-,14,TGTGCCAGCAGTTTAGGGGCAGGGGGAAATGAGCAGTTCTTC,CASSLGAGGNEQFF
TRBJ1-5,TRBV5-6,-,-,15,TGTGCCAGCAGTAGTGCAGGGTATAGCAATCAGCCCCAGCATTTT,CASSSAGYSNQPQHF
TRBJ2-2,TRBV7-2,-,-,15,TGTGCCAGCAGCTTTTGGGGGGTAGAAACCGGGGAGCTGTTTTTT,CASSFWGVETGELFF
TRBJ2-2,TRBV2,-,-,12,TGTGCCAGGACCGCGAACACCGGGGAGCTGTTTTTT,CARTANTGELFF
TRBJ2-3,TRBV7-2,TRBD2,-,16,TGTGCCAGCAGCTATGCGCGGGGGGGAAGCACAGATACGCAGTATTTT,CASSYARGGSTDTQYF
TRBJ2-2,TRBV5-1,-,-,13,TGCGCCAGCAGCTGGGGGGCTGGCGGGGAGCTGTTTTTT,CASSWGAGGELFF
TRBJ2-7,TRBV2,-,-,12,TGTGCCAGCATGAAGGGGGGCCACGAGCAGTACTTC,CASMKGGHEQYF
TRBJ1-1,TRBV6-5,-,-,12,TGTGCCAGCACCCCCGGGGGGGAAGAAGCTTTCTTT,CASTPGGEEAFF
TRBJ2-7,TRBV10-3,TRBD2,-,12,TGTGCCAGGGTAGCGGGAGTCTACGAGCAGTACTTC,CARVAGVYEQYF
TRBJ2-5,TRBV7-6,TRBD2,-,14,TGTGCCAGCAGCTTAGGCGGGAGCGGCGAGACCCAGTACTTC,CASSLGGSGETQYF
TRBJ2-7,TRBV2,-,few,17,TGTGCCAGCACCGAATGGACTGCCTGGTCGTCACTCTACGAGCAGTACTTC,CASTEWTAWSSLYEQYF